One T cell receptor beta chain is described in this entry. This record comes from a study of blood T cell repertoires in COVID-19. The CDR3 is 15 residues long. V was pared by 2 bases and J by 2 bases, with 4 bases of the junction left unmatched. Germline CDR1 and CDR2: LGHDT and YNNKEL (reference sequence). Libraries were prepared by immunoSEQ multiplex PCR; TCRdb keeps only in-frame clonotypes and omits some of them. In the table there are approximately 220,000 clones, roughly 80% of which are singletons. The source is a woman at least 80 years old with acute or convalescent COVID-19. Input material: peripheral blood. The V and J genes are TRBV3-1 (or the pseudogene TRBV3-2) and TRBJ2-7; TRBD1 agrees at 9 bases. DNA for the CDR3: TGTGCCAGCAGCCAAAACAGGGGGCAAACCTACGAGCAGTACTTC. This gives the protein CASSQNRGQTYEQYF.